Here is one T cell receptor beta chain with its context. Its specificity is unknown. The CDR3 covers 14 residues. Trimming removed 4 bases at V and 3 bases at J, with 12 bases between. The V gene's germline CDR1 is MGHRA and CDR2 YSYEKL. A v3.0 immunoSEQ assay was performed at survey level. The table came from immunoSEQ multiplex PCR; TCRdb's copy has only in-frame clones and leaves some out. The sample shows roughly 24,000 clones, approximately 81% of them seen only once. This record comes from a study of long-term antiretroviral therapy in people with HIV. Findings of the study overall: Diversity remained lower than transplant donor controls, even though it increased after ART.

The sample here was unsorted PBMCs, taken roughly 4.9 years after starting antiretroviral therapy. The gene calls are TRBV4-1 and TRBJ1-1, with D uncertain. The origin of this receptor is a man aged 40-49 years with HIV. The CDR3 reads CASSPRGDDTEAFF. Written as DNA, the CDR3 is TGCGCCAGCAGCCCTCGGGGTGATGACACTGAAGCTTTCTTT.